The clone carrying this TCR beta chain has ten or more counts. The DNA ends 3 residues before the CDR3 does, and the rest of the CDR3 is filled in from the germline J gene. The record originates from a study of T cell clonality in common variable immunodeficiency. Germline CDR1 is DFQATT and CDR2 is SNEGSKA (reference sequence). With 3 bases clipped from V and 3 bases from J, the junction kept 5 bases outside the gene matches. The CDR3 extends over 14 amino acids. Generated by immunoSEQ multiplex PCR, the TCRdb table keeps only in-frame clones and is missing some. The data show tens of thousands of clones, with none appearing a single time.

The TCR originated in a person between 18 and 75 years old in good health. The specimen was peripheral blood mononuclear cells. V gene TRBV20-1 combines with J gene TRBJ2-3; the match to TRBD2 covers 8 bases. The part of the CDR3 DNA that was read is TGCAGTGCTAGGCTTGCGGGAGGAACAGATACG. This gives the protein CSARLAGGTDT. The entire CDR3 protein is CSARLAGGTDTQYF.